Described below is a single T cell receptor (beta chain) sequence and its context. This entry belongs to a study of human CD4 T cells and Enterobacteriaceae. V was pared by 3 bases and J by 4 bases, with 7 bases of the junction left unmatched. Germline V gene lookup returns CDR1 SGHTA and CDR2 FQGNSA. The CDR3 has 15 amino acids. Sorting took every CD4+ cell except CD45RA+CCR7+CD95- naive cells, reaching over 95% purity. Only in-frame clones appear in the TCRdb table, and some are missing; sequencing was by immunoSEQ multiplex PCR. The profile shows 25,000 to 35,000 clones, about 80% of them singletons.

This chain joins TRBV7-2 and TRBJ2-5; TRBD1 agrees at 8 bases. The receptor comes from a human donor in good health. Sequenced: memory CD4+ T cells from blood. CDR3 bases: TGTGCCAGCAGCTTGACAGGGGTTGGGTTAGAGACCCAGTACTTC. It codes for CASSLTGVGLETQYF.